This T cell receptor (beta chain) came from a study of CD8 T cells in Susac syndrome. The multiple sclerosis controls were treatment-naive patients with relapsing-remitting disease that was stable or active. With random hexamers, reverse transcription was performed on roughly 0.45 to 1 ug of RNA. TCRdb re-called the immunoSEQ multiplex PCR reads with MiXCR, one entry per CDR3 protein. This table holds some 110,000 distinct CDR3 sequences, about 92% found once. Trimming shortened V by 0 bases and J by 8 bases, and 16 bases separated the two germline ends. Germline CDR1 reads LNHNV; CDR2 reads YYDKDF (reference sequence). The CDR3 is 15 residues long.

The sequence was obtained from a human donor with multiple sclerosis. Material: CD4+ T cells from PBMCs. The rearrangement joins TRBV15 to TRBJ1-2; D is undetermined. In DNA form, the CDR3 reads TGTGCCACCAGCAGAGATGTGACCCAGGCCAGGGGCTACACCTTC. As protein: CATSRDVTQARGYTF.